These 17 T cell receptor beta chains originate from one sample sequenced in a study of blood T cell repertoires in COVID-19. Clones were sequenced by immunoSEQ multiplex PCR, and TCRdb holds only the in-frame ones, with some missing. The sample has about 78,000 clones; around 90% are singletons. The sequencing input was peripheral blood. The origin of the receptors is a woman in her 50s in a cohort sampled during active COVID-19.

The chain couples TRBV5-1 to TRBJ2-1; 7 bases are a match to TRBD2. J gave up 2 bases and V 6 bases, and 14 bases lay outside the gene matches. Per germline, CDR1 SGHRS and CDR2 YFSETQ. This CDR3 is 17 amino acids long. CDR3 amino acids: CASIRYGGGTAYNEQFF. The CDR3 DNA is TGCGCCAGCATACGGTACGGGGGAGGGACCGCCTACAATGAGCAGTTCTTC.

The chain combines TRBV3-1 (or the pseudogene TRBV3-2) with TRBJ2-7; maybe TRBD2 (5 bases). The CDR3 runs 14 residues. Germline V CDR1 and CDR2: LGHDT, YNNKEL (reference sequence). V lost 0 bases and J 3 bases, leaving 9 bases between the germline ends. In DNA, the CDR3 is TGTGCCAGCAGCCAAGATATAGGGAGCTACGAGCAGTACTTC. Translated, it gives CASSQDIGSYEQYF.

This clone was seen once. This chain joins TRBV18 and TRBJ1-1, with a possible D match to TRBD1 (6 bases). The CDR3 sequence is 14 residues long. V gave up 3 bases and J gave up 4 bases, with 12 bases separating them. Germline V CDR1 and CDR2: KGHSH, LQKENI. The DNA for the CDR3 is TGTGCCAGCTCACCGGGGGGGCCAGGCACTGAAGCTTTCTTT. This gives the protein CASSPGGPGTEAFF.

The V call is TRBV18, the J call TRBJ1-1; 7 bases are a match to TRBD1. V shed 6 bases and J 3 bases; nucleotides not matched to a gene: 10. The CDR3 runs to 15 residues. Germline V gene lookup returns CDR1 KGHSH and CDR2 LQKENI. In nucleotides, the CDR3 is TGTGCCAGCTCGCCGGGACAGACTGACGACACTGAAGCTTTCTTT. It encodes CASSPGQTDDTEAFF.

The gene calls are TRBV7-8 and TRBJ2-3, with 7 bases fitting TRBD2. Germline V gene sequence: CDR1 SGHVS, CDR2 FQNEAQ. This CDR3 spans 17 amino acids. V was pared by 0 bases and J by 2 bases, with 8 bases of the junction left unmatched. The CDR3 nucleotides read TGTGCCAGCAGCTTAGCGCGGGTAGCGGGTTCCACAGATACGCAGTATTTT. It codes for CASSLARVAGSTDTQYF. The full variable domain, with the rest looked up from reference TRBV7-8 and TRBJ2-3, is GAGVSQSPRYKVAKRGQDVALRCDPISGHVSLFWYQQALGQGPEFLTYFQNEAQLDKSGLPSDRFFAERPEGSVSTLKIQRTQQEDSAVYLCASSLARVAGSTDTQYFGPGTRLTVL.

The chain recombines TRBV28 with TRBJ2-3; weak D call: TRBD2 (5 bases). The CDR3 loop spans 14 amino acids. Per the germline V gene, CDR1 is MDHEN and CDR2 is SYDVKM. Trimming took off 8 bases at V and 5 bases at J, with 17 bases between the two ends. The CDR3 nucleotides are TGTGCCAGCGGAGGAGGAGAGATCAGAGATACGCAGTATTTT. This translates into CASGGGEIRDTQYF.

This chain links TRBV19 with TRBJ2-6; 8 nucleotides line up with TRBD1. CDR1 and CDR2 from the germline V gene are LNHDA and SQIVND (reference sequence). The CDR3 runs to 18 residues. The V and J ends lost 6 bases and 0 bases, in that order; junction bases with no gene match: 10. The CDR3 DNA is TGTGCCAGTAGCTCGGGGAACAGGGGGATCTCTGGGGCCAACGTCCTGACTTTC. It yields the protein CASSSGNRGISGANVLTF.

This chain connects TRBV20-1 to TRBJ2-3; TRBD2 might be the D (5 bases). The CDR3 is 16 amino acids. Trimming took off 3 bases at V and 5 bases at J, with 21 bases between the two ends. Germline V lookup: CDR1 DFQATT, CDR2 SNEGSKA (reference sequence). The CDR3 region has the DNA TGCAGTGCTAGTGGAACTCCGGGATATCCCATAGATACGCAGTATTTT. Residues: CSASGTPGYPIDTQYF.

V is TRBV5-4 and J is TRBJ2-7; D is perhaps TRBD2 (6 bases). The V end lost 7 bases, the J end lost 1 base, and 18 bases lay between the germline ends. Germline V lookup: CDR1 SGHNT, CDR2 YYREEE (reference sequence). The CDR3 has 15 amino acids. The CDR3 sequence: CASGLGAGLSYEQYF. The CDR3 nucleotides read TGTGCCAGCGGACTTGGAGCGGGCCTTTCCTACGAGCAGTACTTC.

The chain couples TRBV9 to TRBJ2-7, with TRBD2 matching 8 bases. The CDR3 spans 15 residues. The germline V gene encodes CDR1 SGDLS and CDR2 YYNGEE. V was pared by 3 bases and J by 6 bases, with 11 bases of the junction left unmatched. CDR3 residues: CASSAQVSGITEQYF. CDR3 in DNA: TGTGCCAGCAGCGCCCAGGTTAGCGGGATAACCGAGCAGTACTTC. The full variable domain, its missing parts supplied by reference TRBV9 and TRBJ2-7, is DSGVTQTPKHLITATGQRVTLRCSPRSGDLSVYWYQQSLDQGLQFLIQYYNGEERAKGNILERFSAQQFPDLHSELNLSSLELGDSALYFCASSAQVSGITEQYFGPGTRLTVT.

The chain links TRBV29-1 to TRBJ2-1, with 9 bases fitting TRBD2. CDR1 and CDR2 (germline): SQVTM, ANQGSEA. Trimming took 3 bases from V and 9 from J; bases not matched to a gene: 3. The length of the CDR3 is 12 residues. The CDR3 DNA sequence: TGCAGCGTTGATTCTAGCGGGATTGAGCAGTTCTTC. Translating it yields CSVDSSGIEQFF.

CDR3 sequence reads: CASSGQQGNNYGYTF. CDR3 DNA sequence: TGTGCCAGCAGCGGCCAACAGGGGAATAACTATGGCTACACCTTC. V is TRBV7-2 and J is TRBJ1-2; 7 bases map to TRBD1. CDR3 length equals 15 residues. With 5 bases clipped from V and 1 base from J, the junction kept 7 bases outside the gene matches. CDR1 SGHTA and CDR2 FQGNSA come from the germline V gene.

The chain carries TRBV15 and TRBJ2-5, with a tentative D call TRBD2 (6 bases). Deletions cut 0 bases from V and 4 bases from J, with 12 bases between. Germline lookup yields CDR1 LNHNV and CDR2 YYDKDF (reference sequence). The CDR3 runs to 15 residues. The CDR3, as DNA: TGTGCCACCAGCAGAGAGCGAGGACTAACAGAGACCCAGTACTTC. Amino acid sequence: CATSRERGLTETQYF.

The chain recombines TRBV7-2 with TRBJ2-5, with 10 bases matching TRBD1. V lost 0 bases and J lost 3; bases outside the gene matches: 7. Germline-derived CDR1 and CDR2 are SGHTA and FQGNSA. This CDR3 region has 17 residues. CDR3 sequence (DNA): TGTGCCAGCAGCTTAGCGATGAGTGGGACAGGGGAAGAGACCCAGTACTTC. Its protein product is CASSLAMSGTGEETQYF.

This chain joins TRBV23-1 and TRBJ2-7; 7 nucleotides agree with TRBD1. TRBV23-1 is an ORF; its function is uncertain. The CDR3 extends over 14 amino acids. The trim removed 4 bases at V and 2 bases at J, leaving 5 bases unmatched. The CDR3: CASSRTGPTYEQYF. In nucleotides, the CDR3 is TGCGCCAGCAGTCGGACAGGTCCTACCTACGAGCAGTACTTC.

This chain connects TRBV11-2 to TRBJ1-2, with 9 positions matching TRBD1. The CDR3 contains 14 residues. CDR1 is SGHAT, CDR2 FQNNGV, per germline. The J segment lost 8 bases and the V segment lost 0 bases, leaving 4 bases of the junction unmatched. The CDR3 reads CASSLDRTGVGYTF. CDR3 coding DNA: TGTGCCAGCAGCTTAGACCGGACAGGGGTCGGCTACACCTTC.

The chain uses TRBV13 and TRBJ2-5, with D perhaps matching TRBD2 (6 bases). CDR1 PRHDT and CDR2 FYEKMQ come from the germline V gene (reference sequence). The CDR3 is 14 amino acids. The V gene lost 6 bases and the J gene lost 4 bases, with 15 bases spanning the gap. This CDR3 reads CASRNRLGIETQYF. The CDR3 DNA is TGTGCCAGCAGAAATAGACTAGGAATAGAGACCCAGTACTTC.